This T cell receptor (beta chain) was documented in a study of cytomegalovirus exposure and HLA in healthy donors. Study-wide points: Associated with cytomegalovirus, according to the listing, were around 170 TCR beta chains. Rarity held for most TCR sequences, but there were some public TCRs that occurred in many donors.

Trimming took off 3 bases at V and 0 bases at J, with 11 bases between the two ends. Germline values: CDR1 SQVTM, CDR2 ANQGSEA. The CDR3 loop spans 14 amino acids. Using immunoSEQ multiplex PCR, the repertoire was profiled, and TCRdb retains in-frame clones only, with some absent. Counted here are under 200,000 clones, around 90% occurring once; the ten biggest clones make up approximately 3%. As to this clone: Its antigen is unidentified.

The TCR originated in a woman in her late teens or twenties in good health and CMV-seropositive. J is TRBJ1-1 and V is TRBV29-1; TRBD1 might be the D (6 bases). The sequencing input was PBMCs. The CDR3 loop is CSVEQGLVNTEAFF. In nucleotides, the CDR3 is TGCAGCGTTGAGCAGGGGTTGGTGAACACTGAAGCTTTCTTT.